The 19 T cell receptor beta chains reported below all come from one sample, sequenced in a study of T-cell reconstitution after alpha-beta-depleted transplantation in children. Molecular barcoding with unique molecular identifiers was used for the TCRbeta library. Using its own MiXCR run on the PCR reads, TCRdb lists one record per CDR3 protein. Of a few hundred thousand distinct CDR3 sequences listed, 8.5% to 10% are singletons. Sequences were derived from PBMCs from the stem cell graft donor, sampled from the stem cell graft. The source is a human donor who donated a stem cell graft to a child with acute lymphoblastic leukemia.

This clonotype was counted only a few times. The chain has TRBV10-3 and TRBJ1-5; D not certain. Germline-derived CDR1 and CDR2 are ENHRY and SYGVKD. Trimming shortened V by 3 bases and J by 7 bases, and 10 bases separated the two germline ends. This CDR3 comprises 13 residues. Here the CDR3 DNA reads TGTGCCATCAGTGATGTGGTCGGCCAGCCCCAGCATTTT. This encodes CAISDVVGQPQHF.

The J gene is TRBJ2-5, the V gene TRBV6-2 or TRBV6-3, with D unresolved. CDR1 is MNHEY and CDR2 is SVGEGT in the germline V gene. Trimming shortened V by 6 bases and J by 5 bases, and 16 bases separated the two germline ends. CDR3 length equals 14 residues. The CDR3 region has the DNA TGTGCCAGCAGCTCGTTGGGTCTAGTTGAGACCCAGTACTTC. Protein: CASSSLGLVETQYF.

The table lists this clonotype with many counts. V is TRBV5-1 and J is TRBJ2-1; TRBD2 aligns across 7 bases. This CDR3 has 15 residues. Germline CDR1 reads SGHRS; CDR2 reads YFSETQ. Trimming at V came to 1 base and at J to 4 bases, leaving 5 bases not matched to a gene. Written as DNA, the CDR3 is TGCGCCAGCAGCTTGAGCGGGGATCCTTACAATGAGCAGTTCTTC. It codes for CASSLSGDPYNEQFF.

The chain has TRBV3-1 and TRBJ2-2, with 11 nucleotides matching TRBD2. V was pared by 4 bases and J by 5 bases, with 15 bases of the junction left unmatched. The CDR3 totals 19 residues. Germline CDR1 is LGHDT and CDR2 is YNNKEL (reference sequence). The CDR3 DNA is TGTGCCAGCAGCCGCCGCGTGTTTTTGGGGACTAGCGGAACCGGGGAGCTGTTTTTT. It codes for CASSRRVFLGTSGTGELFF.

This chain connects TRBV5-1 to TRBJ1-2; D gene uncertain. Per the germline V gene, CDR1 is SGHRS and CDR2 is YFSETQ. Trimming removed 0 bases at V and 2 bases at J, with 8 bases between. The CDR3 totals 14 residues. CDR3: CASSLEAGNYGYTF. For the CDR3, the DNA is TGCGCCAGCAGCTTGGAGGCCGGCAACTATGGCTACACCTTC.

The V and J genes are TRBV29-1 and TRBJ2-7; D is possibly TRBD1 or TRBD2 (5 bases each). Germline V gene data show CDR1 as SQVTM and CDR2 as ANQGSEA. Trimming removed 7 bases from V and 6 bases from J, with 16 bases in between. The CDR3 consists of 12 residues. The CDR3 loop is CSGRDRRSEQYF. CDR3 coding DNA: TGCAGCGGCCGGGACCGAAGGTCCGAGCAGTACTTC.

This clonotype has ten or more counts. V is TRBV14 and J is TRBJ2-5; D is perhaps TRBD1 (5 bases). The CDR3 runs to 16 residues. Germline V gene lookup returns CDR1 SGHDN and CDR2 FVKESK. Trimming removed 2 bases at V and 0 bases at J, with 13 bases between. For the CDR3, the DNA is TGTGCCAGCAGCCAACGACAGAACCCGTACCAAGAGACCCAGTACTTC. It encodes CASSQRQNPYQETQYF.

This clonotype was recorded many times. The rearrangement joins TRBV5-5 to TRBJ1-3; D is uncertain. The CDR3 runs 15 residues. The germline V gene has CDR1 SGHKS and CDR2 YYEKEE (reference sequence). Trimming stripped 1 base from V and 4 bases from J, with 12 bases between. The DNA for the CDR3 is TGTGCCAGCAGCTTGCCAGGAGCATGGGGAAACACCATATATTTT. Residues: CASSLPGAWGNTIYF.

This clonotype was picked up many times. This CDR3 reads CASSLDTLDTQYF. The CDR3 DNA reads as TGTGCCAGCAGCTTAGACACTCTCGATACGCAGTATTTT. The J gene is TRBJ2-3, the V gene TRBV7-9; D is ambiguous. The germline V and J ends were trimmed by 1 base and 6 bases, with 8 bases remaining between them. Germline V gene lookup returns CDR1 SEHNR and CDR2 FQNEAQ (reference sequence). The CDR3 totals 13 residues.

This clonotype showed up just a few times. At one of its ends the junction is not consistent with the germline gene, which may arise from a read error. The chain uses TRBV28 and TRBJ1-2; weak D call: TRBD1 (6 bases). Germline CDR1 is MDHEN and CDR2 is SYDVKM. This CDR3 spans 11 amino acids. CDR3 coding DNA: TGTGCCAGCAGTTTCAGGCAGTCAGGGGAATTC. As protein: CASSFRQSGEF.

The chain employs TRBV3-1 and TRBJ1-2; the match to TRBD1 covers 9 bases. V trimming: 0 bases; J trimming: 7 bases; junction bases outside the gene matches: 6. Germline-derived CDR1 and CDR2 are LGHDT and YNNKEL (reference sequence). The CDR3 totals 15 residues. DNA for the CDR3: TGTGCCAGCAGCCAAGAATGGACAGGGGATATTGGCTACACCTTC. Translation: CASSQEWTGDIGYTF.

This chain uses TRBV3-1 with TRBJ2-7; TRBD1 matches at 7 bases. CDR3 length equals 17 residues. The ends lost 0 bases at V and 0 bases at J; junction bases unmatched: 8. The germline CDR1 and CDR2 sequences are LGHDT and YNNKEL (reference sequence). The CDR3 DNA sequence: TGTGCCAGCAGCCAAGATGAGGGGGCACCCAGCTCCTACGAGCAGTACTTC. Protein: CASSQDEGAPSSYEQYF.

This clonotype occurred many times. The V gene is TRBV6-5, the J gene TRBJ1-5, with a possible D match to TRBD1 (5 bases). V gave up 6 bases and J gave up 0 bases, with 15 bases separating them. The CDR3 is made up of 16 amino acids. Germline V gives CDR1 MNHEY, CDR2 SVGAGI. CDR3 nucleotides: TGTGCCAGCAGACCCGGGACGGATTATAGCAATCAGCCCCAGCATTTT. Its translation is CASRPGTDYSNQPQHF.

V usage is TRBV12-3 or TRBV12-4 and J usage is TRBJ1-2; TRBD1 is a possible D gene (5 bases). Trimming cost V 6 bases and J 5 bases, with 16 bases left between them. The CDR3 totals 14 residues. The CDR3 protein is CASRASGTAYGYTF. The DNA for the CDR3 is TGTGCCAGCAGAGCCTCCGGGACGGCTTATGGCTACACCTTC.

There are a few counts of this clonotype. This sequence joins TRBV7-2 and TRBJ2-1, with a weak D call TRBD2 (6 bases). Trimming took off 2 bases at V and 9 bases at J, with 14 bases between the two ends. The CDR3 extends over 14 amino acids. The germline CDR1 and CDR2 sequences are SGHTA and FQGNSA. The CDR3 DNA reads TGTGCCAGCAGCTTAACCGGGGGTCAGGTTGAGCAGTTCTTC. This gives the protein CASSLTGGQVEQFF.

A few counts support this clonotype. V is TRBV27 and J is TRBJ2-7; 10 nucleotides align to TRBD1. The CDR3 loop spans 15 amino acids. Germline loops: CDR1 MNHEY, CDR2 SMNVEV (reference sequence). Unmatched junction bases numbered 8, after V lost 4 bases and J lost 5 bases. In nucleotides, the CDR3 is TGTGCCAGCAGTTCCCCGACAGGGGGCCTCCACGAGCAGTACTTC. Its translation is CASSSPTGGLHEQYF.

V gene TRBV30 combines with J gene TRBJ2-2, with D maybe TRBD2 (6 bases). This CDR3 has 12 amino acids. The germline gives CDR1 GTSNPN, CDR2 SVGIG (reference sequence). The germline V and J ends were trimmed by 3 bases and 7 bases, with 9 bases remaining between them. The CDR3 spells CAWSPGDGELFF. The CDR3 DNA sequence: TGTGCCTGGAGCCCGGGGGACGGGGAGCTGTTTTTT. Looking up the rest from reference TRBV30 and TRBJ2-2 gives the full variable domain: SQTIHQWPATLVQPVGSPLSLECTVEGTSNPNLYWYRQAAGRGLQLLFYSVGIGQISSEVPQNLSASRPQDRQFILSSKKLLLSDSGFYLCAWSPGDGELFFGEGSRLTVL.

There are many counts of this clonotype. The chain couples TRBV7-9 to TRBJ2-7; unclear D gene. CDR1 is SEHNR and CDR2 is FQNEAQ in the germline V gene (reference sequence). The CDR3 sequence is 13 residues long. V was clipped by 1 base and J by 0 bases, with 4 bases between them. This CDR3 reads CASSLDLSYEQYF. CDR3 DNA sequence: TGTGCCAGCAGCTTAGACCTCTCCTACGAGCAGTACTTC. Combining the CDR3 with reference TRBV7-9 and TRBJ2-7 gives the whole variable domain DTGVSQNPRHKITKRGQNVTFRCDPISEHNRLYWYRQTLGQGPEFLTYFQNEAQLEKSRLLSDRFSAERPKGSFSTLEIQRTEQGDSAMYLCASSLDLSYEQYFGPGTRLTVT.

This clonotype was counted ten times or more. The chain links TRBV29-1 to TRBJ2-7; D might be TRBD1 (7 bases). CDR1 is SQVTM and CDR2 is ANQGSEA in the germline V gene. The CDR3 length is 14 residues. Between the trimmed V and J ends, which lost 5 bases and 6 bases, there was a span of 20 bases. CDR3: CSVQKGARGVEQYF. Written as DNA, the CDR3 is TGCAGCGTTCAGAAAGGTGCCAGGGGGGTCGAGCAGTACTTC.